Described below is a single T cell receptor beta chain sequence and its context. This clonotype was seen a handful of times. The specificity of this receptor is unknown. It has no much larger one-base neighbor in the sample; base qualities were not kept. A distance of 14 bases separates the germline ends of V and J, which lose 2 bases and 7 bases respectively. Reading from cysteine to phenylalanine, the CDR3 counts 14 amino acids. Only the CDR3 DNA is retained, 42 bases long and in frame from the first base. Reading the germline V gene gives CDR1 SGHAT and CDR2 FQNNGV. This specimen belongs to a study of response to subunit inactivated influenza vaccine (dated by TCRdb to the late 2010s). The study in broad terms: The study used deep quantitative T cell receptor repertoire profiling to track responses to a trivalent subunit inactivated influenza vaccine. What the research found in general, with its limitations: The authors proposed that each seasonal influenza vaccination may bring in only a limited number of new T cells.

Libraries came from RT-PCR. Instrument on record: Illumina HiSeq 2500. Using fastp trimming at Q25 and MiXCR clonotype assembly, TCRdb reanalyzed the public sequencing data and kept in-frame beta chains. Every CDR3 protein is listed once, alongside the most common genes and DNA of its rows. Here the sample has more than 500,000 distinct CDR3 sequences; 11% occur a single time. The ten most abundant clones make up 9.5% to 11% of the sample. These records were also assigned to another study, of T cells expressing NK-cell markers. As the second paper documents: TCR beta cDNA libraries were prepared using 5'RACE template switching, which introduced a universal primer site and unique molecular identifiers. In sorted CD3+CD56+NKG2C+, CD3+CD56+NKG2C- and CD3+CD56-NKG2C+ T-cell subsets from roughly 8 donors, TCR beta-chain repertoires were profiled. Seven of the eight sequenced donors were HCMV-seropositive and one was HCMV-seronegative. To restrict sorting to alphabetaTCR-expressing T cells, an anti-gammadeltaTCR antibody was added in several experiments. For over five donors, the dominant CD3+CD56+NKG2C+ clonotypes were among the top 10 CD8+ clonotypes and accounted for roughly 1.0-8% of CD8+ T cells. Those dominant clonotypes were again the most abundant among CD3+CD56-NKG2C+ cells in a handful of donors, at roughly 28.3-60.1%. Whether the expanded NKG2C-expressing T cell clones were specific for HCMV antigens was left unclear. The eight sequenced donors were randomly selected healthy volunteers, three men and five women. HCMV-specific IgG was detected in serum with a commercial ELISA kit to determine HCMV serostatus. Peripheral blood mononuclear cells were isolated from blood by Ficoll density gradient centrifugation. For 5 or 6 donors, unsorted PBMC were also used to sequence bulk peripheral blood T-cell repertoires. Synthesis of cDNA was primed from the TCR beta constant segment and was followed by two consecutive PCR amplification steps. Illumina HiSeq 2000/2500, MiSeq or NextSeq was used to sequence libraries as 2 x 150 bp reads. Reads were demultiplexed and grouped by UMI with MIGEC, and clonotypes were assembled and quantified with MiTCR. To remove erroneous sequences, TCR cDNA sequences were retained only when supported by two or more reads. The tcR package was used for downstream repertoire analysis, with clonotypes matched between fractions based on CDR3 nucleotide sequence plus V segment. VDJmatch was used to annotate antigen specificity against VDJdb, with one amino acid substitution in CDR3 allowed.

The specimen comprised PBMCs from blood, sampled on the day of vaccination. The clonotype comes from a man aged 45-65 years who received an inactivated influenza vaccine. Donor details come from another sample of the same person, matched by shared clones. The chain was built from TRBV11-2 and TRBJ1-2, and the D gene may be TRBD1, 6 bases matching. This receptor carries the CDR3 CASSLTTTGLGYTF. The DNA is TGTGCCAGCAGCTTAACAACGACAGGCCTTGGCTACACCTTC.